The clone carrying this TCR beta chain has more than one count but fewer than ten. Its antigen remains unidentified. TCRdb re-analysed the reads in MiXCR, keeping a single row per CDR3 protein. Of over 450,000 distinct CDR3 sequences listed, over 9% are singletons. Germline V gene sequence: CDR1 MNHNS, CDR2 SASEGT. The length of the CDR3 is 13 residues. The V end was cut by 2 bases, the J end by 8 bases, with 12 bases between. The sample originates from a study of T cell repertoires in cytomegalovirus infection. Study context: Public TCR beta signatures marked donors with CMV infection and the matching HLA.

The study's findings and limits: Within the response measured ex vivo, HLA-C-restricted CMV-specific TCR beta clonotypes were dominant.

The sequenced sample was PBMCs. The chain has TRBV6-1 and TRBJ1-2; D call uncertain. This clonotype was sampled from a human donor in good health (CMV status not recorded). Some clones in this sample may be carry-over from other donors' samples. This CDR3 reads CASSETMGKGYTF. The CDR3 region has the DNA TGTGCCAGCAGTGAAACCATGGGGAAGGGCTACACCTTC.